What follows are 27 T cell receptor beta chains derived from one specimen sequenced in a study of cytomegalovirus exposure and HLA in healthy donors. 60 Vbeta and 13 Jbeta primers were used in PCR. Generated by immunoSEQ multiplex PCR, the TCRdb table keeps only in-frame clones and is missing some. The sample carries roughly 150,000 clones, about three quarters recorded once. The sequencing input was PBMCs. Receptor source: a male donor in good health and CMV-seronegative.

CDR3 nucleotide sequence: TGTGCCAGCAGTCCATTACCCTCCGATTTGGGGAGCTACGAGCAGTACTTC. It is translated as CASSPLPSDLGSYEQYF. The chain couples TRBV27 to TRBJ2-7; possibly TRBD2 for D (5 bases). The CDR3 consists of 17 residues. With 5 bases removed from V and 3 bases from J, the gap between germline ends came to 23 bases. Looked up from germline, CDR1 is MNHEY and CDR2 is SMNVEV (reference sequence).

This clone was seen more than once but under ten times. CDR3 residues: CASSGGTPSYEQYF. DNA of the CDR3: TGTGCCAGCAGTGGGGGGACTCCTTCCTACGAGCAGTACTTC. The chain uses TRBV25-1 and TRBJ2-7, with TRBD2 as a possible D gene (6 bases). Germline CDR1 is MGHDK and CDR2 is SYGVNS. The CDR3 covers 14 residues. With 4 bases removed from V and 1 base from J, the gap between germline ends came to 11 bases.

This sequence joins TRBV11-2 and TRBJ1-3; tentatively, D is TRBD1 (5 bases). V gave up 0 bases and J gave up 0 bases, with 15 bases separating them. The CDR3 is 18 amino acids. Germline V gene sequence: CDR1 SGHAT, CDR2 FQNNGV. CDR3 in amino acids: CASSLEPRATSSGNTIYF. The CDR3 coding sequence is TGTGCCAGCAGCTTAGAGCCCAGGGCCACGAGCTCTGGAAACACCATATATTTT.

The CDR3 coding sequence is TGTGCCAGCAGCCCACCCGACAGGGGTCCCTTTAGGGGCTACACCTTC. This encodes CASSPPDRGPFRGYTF. The chain joins TRBV27 to TRBJ1-2; 8 positions agree with TRBD1. V shed 6 bases and J 8 bases; nucleotides not matched to a gene: 17. The germline CDR1 and CDR2 sequences are MNHEY and SMNVEV (reference sequence). This CDR3 has 16 residues.

This clone appeared once. J is TRBJ2-1 and V is TRBV4-1, with 7 nucleotides matching TRBD1. CDR3 length: 13 residues. Looked up from germline, CDR1 is MGHRA and CDR2 is YSYEKL. The J segment lost 6 bases and the V segment lost 3 bases, leaving 2 bases of the junction unmatched. This CDR3 reads CASSQGQSNEQFF. CDR3 in DNA: TGCGCCAGCAGCCAGGGACAGAGCAATGAGCAGTTCTTC.

The chain employs TRBV6-1 and TRBJ2-7; 13 positions match TRBD2. There are 17 residues in the CDR3. Germline-derived CDR1 and CDR2 are MNHNS and SASEGT. After removal of 2 bases from V and 0 bases from J, the junction contained 4 bases not matched to a gene. Here the CDR3 DNA reads TGTGCCAGCAGTGAATGGGGGACTAGCGGGAACTCCTACGAGCAGTACTTC. Protein: CASSEWGTSGNSYEQYF.

The CDR3: CASSEALHLSGNTIYF. Written as DNA, the CDR3 is TGCGCCAGCAGTGAAGCACTCCACCTCTCTGGAAACACCATATATTTT. The chain employs TRBV10-2 and TRBJ1-3; D is undetermined. Germline V CDR1 and CDR2: WSHSY, SAAADI. Trimming removed 3 bases at V and 0 bases at J, with 12 bases between. This CDR3 has 16 residues.

Points on this clone: The same CDR3 is also encoded by other DNA sequences in this sample. This chain uses TRBV7-2 with TRBJ2-7, with 12 bases aligning to TRBD2. Germline V lookup: CDR1 SGHTA, CDR2 FQGNSA. Losses at the gene ends were 3 bases for V and 2 bases for J; bases not matched to a gene: 2. The CDR3 consists of 15 residues. The CDR3 nucleotides are TGTGCCAGCAGCTTGGGACTAGCGGGCACCTACGAGCAGTACTTC. This encodes CASSLGLAGTYEQYF.

This clone was counted between two and nine times. This chain joins TRBV6-5 and TRBJ2-3, with D perhaps TRBD2 (5 bases). Germline V CDR1 and CDR2: MNHEY, SVGAGI. The CDR3 spans 15 residues. Trimming shortened V by 2 bases and J by 2 bases, and 11 bases separated the two germline ends. The DNA for the CDR3 is TGTGCCAGCAGTTACAAGCCGGGGTTCACAGATACGCAGTATTTT. Translation: CASSYKPGFTDTQYF.

The DNA for the CDR3 is TGCGCCAGCAGCCAAGACACAGGGGGGGCCGGGGAGCTGTTTTTT. This gives the protein CASSQDTGGAGELFF. This chain links TRBV4-3 with TRBJ2-2; tentative D call: TRBD1 (8 bases). The CDR3 length is 15 residues. Germline loops: CDR1 LGHNA, CDR2 YSLEER. V shed 0 bases and J shed 6 bases, with 11 bases lying between them.

The chain employs TRBV6-5 and TRBJ1-1; D possibly corresponds to TRBD1 (6 bases). V was pared by 5 bases and J by 3 bases, with 13 bases between. Germline V gives CDR1 MNHEY, CDR2 SVGAGI. The CDR3 is made up of 14 amino acids. The CDR3 sequence is CASSVNRVDTEAFF. The CDR3 DNA sequence: TGTGCCAGCAGTGTCAACAGGGTCGACACTGAAGCTTTCTTT.

This chain uses TRBV30 with TRBJ2-7; 11 positions agree with TRBD2. Trimming cost V 0 bases and J 2 bases; bases outside gene matches: 3. CDR3 length: 15 amino acids. Germline V CDR1 and CDR2: GTSNPN, SVGIG (reference sequence). The CDR3 DNA reads as TGTGCCTGGAGTGTACCTAGCGGGAGGACCTACGAGCAGTACTTC. It is translated as CAWSVPSGRTYEQYF.

The V gene is TRBV27, the J gene TRBJ2-1; TRBD1 aligns across 7 bases. Germline CDR1 is MNHEY and CDR2 is SMNVEV (reference sequence). CDR3 length equals 13 residues. V shed 6 bases and J 4 bases; nucleotides not matched to a gene: 3. Here the CDR3 reads CASSLQGYNEQFF. The CDR3 nucleotides are TGTGCCAGCAGCCTACAGGGGTACAATGAGCAGTTCTTC.

This rearrangement joins TRBV27 to TRBJ1-5; perhaps TRBD1 as D (5 bases). Germline-derived CDR1 and CDR2 are MNHEY and SMNVEV (reference sequence). The length of the CDR3 is 13 residues. Trimming cost V 2 bases and J 4 bases, with 6 bases left between them. The CDR3 nucleotides read TGTGCCAGCAGTTTACAGGGAAATCAGCCCCAGCATTTT. Translation gives CASSLQGNQPQHF.

The gene calls are TRBV2 and TRBJ2-5; a weak D match, TRBD1 (5 bases). The CDR3 is made up of 11 amino acids. The V and J ends lost 8 bases and 3 bases respectively, with 7 bases between them. Germline CDR1 reads SNHLY; CDR2 reads FYNNEI. The CDR3 sequence is CASSTEETQYF. The CDR3 nucleotides read TGTGCCAGCTCGACAGAAGAGACCCAGTACTTC. Full variable domain (missing parts from reference TRBV2 and TRBJ2-5): EPEVTQTPSHQVTQMGQEVILRCVPISNHLYFYWYRQILGQKVEFLVSFYNNEISEKSEIFDDQFSVERPDGSNFTLKIRSTKLEDSAMYFCASSTEETQYFGPGTRLLVL.

This sequence joins TRBV29-1 and TRBJ2-2; 7 positions agree with TRBD2. The germline CDR1 and CDR2 sequences are SQVTM and ANQGSEA. There are 14 residues in the CDR3. J was trimmed by 5 bases and V by 7 bases; bases with no gene match: 10. The CDR3 sequence: CSASAGDGTGELFF. The CDR3, as DNA: TGCAGCGCATCTGCGGGAGATGGAACCGGGGAGCTGTTTTTT.

In its sample, this clone was seen once. The genes are TRBV6-1 and TRBJ2-1, with TRBD2 matching over 9 bases. Germline V gives CDR1 MNHNS, CDR2 SASEGT. The J segment lost 10 bases and the V segment lost 2 bases, leaving 9 bases of the junction unmatched. CDR3 length: 15 amino acids. The CDR3: CASSEHPSGAWEQFF. The CDR3 DNA reads TGTGCCAGCAGTGAACACCCTAGCGGGGCTTGGGAGCAGTTCTTC.

This clone was counted only a few times. This chain links TRBV4-3 with TRBJ2-1; unclear D gene. Germline CDR1 is LGHNA and CDR2 is YSLEER. The V end lost 0 bases, the J end lost 0 bases, and 9 bases lay between the germline ends. The CDR3 covers 16 residues. CDR3 loop: CASSQDAASSYNEQFF. The CDR3 DNA reads as TGCGCCAGCAGCCAAGATGCTGCGAGCTCCTACAATGAGCAGTTCTTC.

This clone was picked up a small number of times. CDR3 DNA sequence: TGTGCCAGCAGAAAGTCAGGGTTCGCGAACACCGGGGAGCTGTTTTTT. It encodes CASRKSGFANTGELFF. V usage is TRBV6-4 and J usage is TRBJ2-2, with D possibly TRBD1 on 5 matching bases. Trimming shortened V by 6 bases and J by 0 bases, and 14 bases separated the two germline ends. This CDR3 has 16 residues. CDR1 and CDR2 (germline): MRHNA, SNTAGT.

The J gene is TRBJ2-7, the V gene TRBV19; D is possibly TRBD2 (7 bases). This CDR3 has 15 amino acids. Germline assignment: CDR1 LNHDA and CDR2 SQIVND (reference sequence). The V end lost 3 bases, the J end lost 3 bases, and 15 bases lay between the germline ends. DNA for the CDR3: TGTGCCAGTAGTATCCTCTCGGGGGGCCACTACGAGCAGTACTTC. It yields the protein CASSILSGGHYEQYF.

J is TRBJ2-3 and V is TRBV7-2; the D gene is possibly TRBD2 (5 bases). V lost 3 bases to trimming and J lost 2 bases, with 15 bases between them. The CDR3 consists of 16 residues. Germline CDR1 is SGHTA and CDR2 is FQGNSA. The CDR3 is CASSFESGIATDTQYF. In DNA form, the CDR3 reads TGTGCCAGCAGCTTTGAATCGGGGATAGCCACAGATACGCAGTATTTT.

As for this clone: The CDR3 ends on some other residue instead of the conserved phenylalanine or tryptophan, so this is likely a read error. V and J are TRBV28 and TRBJ1-2, with 8 bases aligning to TRBD1. Per the germline V gene, CDR1 is MDHEN and CDR2 is SYDVKM. V lost 8 bases and J lost 7; bases outside the gene matches: 15. The CDR3 has 15 residues. In DNA form, the CDR3 reads TGTGCCAGCCACCTGAACGGACAGGGCCAAAGTGGCTACACCCTC. It encodes CASHLNGQGQSGYTL.

The chain recombines TRBV7-2 with TRBJ1-4, with 9 positions matching TRBD1. This CDR3 is 15 amino acids long. Germline-derived CDR1 and CDR2 are SGHTA and FQGNSA. Germline trimming cut 3 bases from V and 6 bases from J; bases unmatched to any gene: 5. CDR3 bases: TGTGCCAGCAGCTTGGGGACAGGGCGGGATGAAAAACTGTTTTTT. Encoded protein: CASSLGTGRDEKLFF.

The rearrangement links TRBV11-3 to TRBJ2-5, with 13 bases lining up with TRBD2. The CDR3 has 16 residues. Germline lookup yields CDR1 SGHNT and CDR2 YENEEA. The V segment lost 4 bases and the J segment 4 bases; nucleotides outside the gene matches: 6. In nucleotides, the CDR3 is TGTGCCAGCAGCTGGTCCGGGACTAGCGGGACAGAGACCCAGTACTTC. This translates into CASSWSGTSGTETQYF. Full variable domain (missing parts from reference TRBV11-3 and TRBJ2-5): EAGVVQSPRYKIIEKKQPVAFWCNPISGHNTLYWYLQNLGQGPELLIRYENEEAVDDSQLPKDRFSAERLKGVDSTLKIQPAELGDSAVYLCASSWSGTSGTETQYFGPGTRLLVL.

The gene calls are TRBV7-3 and TRBJ1-2, with unresolved D. Trimming cost V 5 bases and J 8 bases, with 12 bases left between them. Germline loops: CDR1 SGHTA, CDR2 FQGTGA. The CDR3 is 12 amino acids. The CDR3 sequence is CASSPPVSGYTF. CDR3 nucleotide sequence: TGTGCCAGCAGCCCCCCCGTGTCCGGCTACACCTTC.

This clone turned up a few times. This chain links TRBV25-1 with TRBJ2-7; perhaps TRBD2 as D (5 bases). Between the trimmed V and J ends, which lost 5 bases and 3 bases, there was a span of 17 bases. The CDR3 consists of 15 residues. Germline V lookup: CDR1 MGHDK, CDR2 SYGVNS. The DNA for the CDR3 is TGTGCCAGCAGTCGAGCCCCGGGAAGTGTCTACGAGCAGTACTTC. Encoded protein: CASSRAPGSVYEQYF.

The chain is built from TRBV7-9 and TRBJ1-2; no clear D. Germline assignment: CDR1 SEHNR and CDR2 FQNEAQ (reference sequence). The CDR3 has 12 amino acids. V lost 4 bases and J lost 8, with 11 bases in between. In nucleotides, the CDR3 is TGTGCCAGCAGCTCATTTAGCGACGGCTACACCTTC. It specifies CASSSFSDGYTF.